This section outlines one TCR beta chain sequence together with its context. The antigen remains undetermined. This entry comes from a study of monozygotic twins with inflammatory bowel disease. Whole-study results and caveats: Support was absent for any single strong signal or clonotype linked to IBD.

The germline CDR1 and CDR2 sequences are SGHAT and FQNNGV. CDR3 size: 18 residues. TCRdb reworked the 5' RACE reads into one entry per CDR3 protein, no DNA. Its listing shows about 450,000 distinct CDR3 sequences. Without any T cell sorting, total RNA was isolated from whole blood. Input material: blood. This TCR derives from a human donor with ulcerative colitis or Crohn's disease, or a healthy co-twin of an affected twin (not recorded which). The chain is built from TRBV11-2 and TRBJ1-1; as DNA is missing, the TRBD1 call by TCRdb cannot be tested. The CDR3 is CASSSNPAGWGRNTEAFF.